What follows are 5 T cell receptor beta chains derived from one specimen sequenced in a study of T cells in Graves' hyperthyroidism and ophthalmopathy. RNA transcripts served as the template for amplifying TCR beta CDR3 regions. In the first-round RT-PCR of the TCR CDR3, the HTBI primer set was used. TCRdb reprocessed the multiplex PCR reads via MiXCR and lists one record per CDR3 protein. Here the sample spans fewer than 500,000 distinct CDR3 sequences, more than 14% being singletons. Material for sequencing was blood. All receptors come from a woman aged 25-40 years with Graves' ophthalmopathy.

This clonotype appeared many times. This chain uses TRBV7-8 with TRBJ2-4; TRBD1 agrees at 10 bases. J gave up 4 bases and V 6 bases, and 9 bases lay outside the gene matches. Germline V gene sequence: CDR1 SGHVS, CDR2 FQNEAQ. This CDR3 has 16 residues. CDR3 in amino acids: CASSRTGTGAKNIQYF. CDR3 in DNA: TGTGCCAGCAGTCGTACCGGGACAGGGGCTAAAAACATTCAGTACTTC.

The chain uses TRBV30 and TRBJ2-3, with D perhaps matching TRBD1 (5 bases). The CDR3 covers 15 residues. Germline-derived CDR1 and CDR2 are GTSNPN and SVGIG (reference sequence). The V end was cut by 3 bases, the J end by 0 bases, with 13 bases between. CDR3 DNA sequence: TGTGCCTGGAGAGAGACAGTTTATAGCACAGATACGCAGTATTTT. Its translation: CAWRETVYSTDTQYF.

This chain uses TRBV10-1 with TRBJ2-2; TRBD2 matches at 7 bases. The trim removed 5 bases at V and 3 bases at J, leaving 3 bases unmatched. The length of the CDR3 is 14 residues. Germline loops: CDR1 WNHNN, CDR2 SYGVQD (reference sequence). The CDR3 DNA is TGCGCCAGCAGTCGGGGGGAGGACACCGGGGAGCTGTTTTTT. Its translation is CASSRGEDTGELFF.

The V gene is TRBV27, the J gene TRBJ2-2; no clear D gene. The V and J ends lost 11 bases and 0 bases respectively, with 7 bases between them. Per germline, CDR1 MNHEY and CDR2 SMNVEV (reference sequence). The CDR3 covers 12 residues. The CDR3 coding sequence is TGTGCCGCCCGACCGAACACCGGGGAGCTGTTTTTT. Translating it yields CAARPNTGELFF.

This clonotype was counted many times. V is TRBV5-1 and J is TRBJ2-1; 12 nucleotides match TRBD2. The junction had 3 bases not matched to a gene; V was cut back by 4 bases and J by 4 bases. The CDR3 runs to 15 residues. CDR1 and CDR2 from the germline V gene are SGHRS and YFSETQ. CDR3 loop: CASSEGTSGYNEQFF. CDR3 nucleotides: TGCGCCAGCAGCGAGGGGACTAGCGGGTACAATGAGCAGTTCTTC.